There are many counts of the clone carrying this T cell receptor (beta chain). The antigen is not known. This sample was included in a study of metastatic and nonmetastatic thyroid tumors. Overall study: From malignant and benign thyroid patients, repertoires in blood and in tumor or nodule tissue were compared.

In the study's own analysis: Variation in CDR3 across clinicopathological groups served as the basis for constructing a distant-metastasis classifier in papillary thyroid cancer. Via MiXCR, TCRdb re-called the PCR reads. These V and J calls rely on TCRdb rather than the paper's analysis. In the table there are 35,000 to 45,000 clones, about 26% of which are singletons. Germline CDR1 and CDR2: KGHSH and LQKENI. The V end lost 4 bases, the J end lost 9 bases, and 22 bases lay between the germline ends. The CDR3 runs to 16 residues. Until they underwent thyroid surgery, no patient had received any treatment. The study, taken as a whole, reports: Relative to benign nodules, malignant thyroid tumors were reportedly characterized by significantly elevated TCR beta diversity in blood and tumor.

The source material was blood. The origin of this receptor is a male donor with papillary thyroid cancer or a benign thyroid nodule (not recorded which). Some clones in this sample may be carry-over from other donors' samples. V usage is TRBV18 and J usage is TRBJ2-1; D possibly uses TRBD1 or TRBD2 (5 bases each). The chain's CDR3 is CASSLYSERGVVEQFF. The CDR3 bases are TGTGCCAGCTCACTCTACTCAGAGAGGGGTGTCGTTGAGCAGTTCTTC.